The subject of this entry is one T cell receptor beta chain. Its antigen is unidentified. This entry belongs to a study of radiotherapy plus CTLA-4 blockade in lung cancer. Study-wide background: Patients showed objective responses in 15% to 20% of cases, and disease control was achieved by about 30%. Study-wide findings and caveats: After radiotherapy and ipilimumab, tumor-derived clones expanded in peripheral blood. Response was reportedly best predicted by early blood T cell clone dynamics, with interferon-beta.

Germline V gene lookup returns CDR1 MNHEY and CDR2 SMNVEV (reference sequence). V was pared by 3 bases and J by 1 base, with 6 bases between. The CDR3 loop spans 13 amino acids. Focal radiation and CTLA-4 blockade (ipilimumab) were tested in chemo-refractory metastatic non-small-cell lung cancer patients. This table comes from immunoSEQ multiplex PCR, and its TCRdb copy is limited to in-frame clones, with some not included. The sample consists of around 82,000 clones, roughly 86% of them appearing once. The sequence came from a human donor with non-small cell lung cancer that progressed on radiotherapy plus ipilimumab. The chain is built from TRBV27 and TRBJ2-5; no clear D gene. Sequenced here: peripheral blood, sampled from a patient treated with radiotherapy plus ipilimumab. The CDR3 DNA reads as TGTGCCAGCAGTTTCCGGCCCCAAGAGACCCAGTACTTC. Its translation: CASSFRPQETQYF.